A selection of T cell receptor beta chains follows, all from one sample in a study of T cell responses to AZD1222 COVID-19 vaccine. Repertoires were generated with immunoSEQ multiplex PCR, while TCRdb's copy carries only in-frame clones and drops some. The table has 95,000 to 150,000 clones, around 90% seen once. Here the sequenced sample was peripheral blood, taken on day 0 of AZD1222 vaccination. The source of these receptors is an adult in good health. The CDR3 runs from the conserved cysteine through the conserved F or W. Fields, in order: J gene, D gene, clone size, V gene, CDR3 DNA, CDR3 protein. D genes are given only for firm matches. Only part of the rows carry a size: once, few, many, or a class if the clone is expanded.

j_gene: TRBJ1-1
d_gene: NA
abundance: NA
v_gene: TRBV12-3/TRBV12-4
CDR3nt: TGTGCCAGCAGTTTATGGGCTGAAGCTTTCTTT
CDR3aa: CASSLWAEAFF

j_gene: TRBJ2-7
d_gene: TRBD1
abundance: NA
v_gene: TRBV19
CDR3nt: TGTGCCAGTAGTATTGCCGGGACAGGGGAATCCCTCAGGAACGAGCAGTACTTC
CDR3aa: CASSIAGTGESLRNEQYF

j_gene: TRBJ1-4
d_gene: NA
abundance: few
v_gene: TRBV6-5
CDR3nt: TGTGCCAGCAGTTTCGGACAGAGAACTAATGAAAAACTGTTTTTT
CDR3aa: CASSFGQRTNEKLFF

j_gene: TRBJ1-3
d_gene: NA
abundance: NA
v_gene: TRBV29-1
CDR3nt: TGCAGCGCCTCTGGAAACACCATATATTTT
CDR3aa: CSASGNTIYF

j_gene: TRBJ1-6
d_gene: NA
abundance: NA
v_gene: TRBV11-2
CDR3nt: TGTGCCAGCAGCTTAAGTACCGGCGATTCACCCCTCCACTTT
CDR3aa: CASSLSTGDSPLHF

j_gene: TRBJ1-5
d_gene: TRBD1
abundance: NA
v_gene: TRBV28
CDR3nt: TGTGCCAGCAGTTTATTTTCAGGGGGGAATCAGCCCCAGCATTTT
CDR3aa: CASSLFSGGNQPQHF

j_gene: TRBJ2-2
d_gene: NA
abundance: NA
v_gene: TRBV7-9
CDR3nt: TGTGCCAGCAGCTCGTTCAGCGAGACCGGGGAGCTGTTTTTT
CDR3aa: CASSSFSETGELFF

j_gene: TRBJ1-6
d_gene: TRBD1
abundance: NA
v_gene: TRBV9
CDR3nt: TGTGCCAGCAGCACGACAGGGAATTCACCCCTCCACTTT
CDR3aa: CASSTTGNSPLHF

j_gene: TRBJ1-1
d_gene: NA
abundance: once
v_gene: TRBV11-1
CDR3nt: TGTGCCAGCAGCTTCAGATCAGGTAGCACTGAAGCTTTCTTT
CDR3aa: CASSFRSGSTEAFF

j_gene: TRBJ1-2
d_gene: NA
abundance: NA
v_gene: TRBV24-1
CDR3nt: TGTGCCACCAGTGATTTGGGGGATTATGGCTACACCTTC
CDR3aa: CATSDLGDYGYTF

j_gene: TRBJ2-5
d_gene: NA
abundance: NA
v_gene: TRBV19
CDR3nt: TGTGCCAGTAGTTTCCGTGCCGGGACGACCGCAAAAGAGACCCAGTACTTC
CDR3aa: CASSFRAGTTAKETQYF

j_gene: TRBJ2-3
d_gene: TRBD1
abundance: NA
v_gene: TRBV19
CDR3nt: TGTGCCAGTAGTATAGAGACAGGGGGCACGCAGTATTTT
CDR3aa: CASSIETGGTQYF

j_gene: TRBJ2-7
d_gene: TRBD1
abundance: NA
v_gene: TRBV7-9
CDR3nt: TGTGCCAGCAGCCCTTGGGACAGCTCCTACGAGCAGTACTTC
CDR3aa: CASSPWDSSYEQYF

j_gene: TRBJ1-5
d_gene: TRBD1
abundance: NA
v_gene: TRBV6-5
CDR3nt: TGTGCCAGCAGTTACGGACAGGGATTCAGGCAGCCCCAGCATTTT
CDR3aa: CASSYGQGFRQPQHF

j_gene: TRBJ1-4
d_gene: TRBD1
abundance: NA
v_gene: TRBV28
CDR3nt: TGTGCCAGCAGTACATTATTTTGGGACAGTGCAACTAATGAAAAACTGTTTTTT
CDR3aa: CASSTLFWDSATNEKLFF

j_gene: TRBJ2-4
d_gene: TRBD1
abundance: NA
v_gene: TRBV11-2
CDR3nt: TGTGCCAGCAGCCGTAGACGACAGGGGATCGAAAACATTCAGTACTTC
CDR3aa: CASSRRRQGIENIQYF

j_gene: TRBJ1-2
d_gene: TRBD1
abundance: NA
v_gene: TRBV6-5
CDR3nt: TGTGCCAGCAGTTACTCGGACAGGGGTTTCGGCTACACCTTC
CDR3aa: CASSYSDRGFGYTF

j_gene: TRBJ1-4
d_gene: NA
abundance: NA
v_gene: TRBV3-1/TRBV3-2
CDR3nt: TGTGCCAGCAGCCCCCAGAGGCTCAGTAATGAAAAACTGTTTTTT
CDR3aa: CASSPQRLSNEKLFF

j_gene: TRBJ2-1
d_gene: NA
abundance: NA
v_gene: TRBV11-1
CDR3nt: TGTGCCAGCAGCCTCCTCCGGGGCCCCTACAATGAGCAGTTCTTC
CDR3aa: CASSLLRGPYNEQFF

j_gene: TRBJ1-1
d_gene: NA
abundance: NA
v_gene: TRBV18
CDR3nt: TGTGCCAGCTCACCTGGGGTCTCAGCGGAAGCTTTCTTT
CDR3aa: CASSPGVSAEAFF

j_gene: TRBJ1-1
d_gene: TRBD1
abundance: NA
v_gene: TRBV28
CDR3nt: TGTGCCAGCTCCCCAGGCGGGTGGGACAGGGGTGCCACTGAAGCTTTCTTT
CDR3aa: CASSPGGWDRGATEAFF

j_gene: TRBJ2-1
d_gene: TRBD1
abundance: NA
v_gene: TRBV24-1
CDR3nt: TGTGCCACCAGTGATCCGGGACAGGCCTACAATGAGCAGTTCTTC
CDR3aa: CATSDPGQAYNEQFF

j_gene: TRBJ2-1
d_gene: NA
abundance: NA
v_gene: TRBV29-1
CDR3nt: TGCAGCGTTGTGGTAGGTGGCAATGAGCAGTTCTTC
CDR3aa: CSVVVGGNEQFF

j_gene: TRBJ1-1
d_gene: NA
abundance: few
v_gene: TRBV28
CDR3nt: TGTGCCAGCAGTCCTCAACAGGGAAGGAACACTGAAGCTTTCTTT
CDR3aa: CASSPQQGRNTEAFF

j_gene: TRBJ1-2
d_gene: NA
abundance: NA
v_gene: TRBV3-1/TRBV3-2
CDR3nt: TGTGCCAGCAGCCAAGTGGGCAGAAACTATGGCTACACCTTC
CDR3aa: CASSQVGRNYGYTF

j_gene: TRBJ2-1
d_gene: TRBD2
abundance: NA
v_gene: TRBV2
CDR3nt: TGTGCCAGCAATGCTTTGGCGGGAGGGAAAGATGAGCAGTTCTTC
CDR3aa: CASNALAGGKDEQFF

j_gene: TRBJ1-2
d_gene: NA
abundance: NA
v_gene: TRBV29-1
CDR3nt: TGCAGCGTTGAAGATCCCAGGGACTATGGCTACACCTTC
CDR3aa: CSVEDPRDYGYTF

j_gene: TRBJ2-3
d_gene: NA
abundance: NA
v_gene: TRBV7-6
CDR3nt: TGTGCCAGCAGCTTAGCACCCGCCCTCGGAAATACGCAGTATTTT
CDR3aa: CASSLAPALGNTQYF